This T cell receptor (beta chain) is from a study of T cells in Graves' hyperthyroidism and ophthalmopathy (dated by TCRdb to the late 2010s). For the wider study: Peripheral blood samples were taken at initial diagnosis, before any treatment was given. A discovery cohort of approximately 97 patients, about 43 with Graves' ophthalmopathy and fewer than 65 with stable Graves' hyperthyroidism, was used to find distinguishing TCR V-J signatures. Prospective prediction of ophthalmopathy was tested in an independent validation cohort consisting of some 20 hyperthyroidism patients and approximately 16 patients who later progressed to ophthalmopathy. For training and testing, the 95 to 100 patients in the discovery cohort were randomly divided in a 7:3 ratio. In addition, the study compared T-cell repertoires in thyroid tissue and in blood from about six Graves' hyperthyroidism patients. Once sampling was done, hyperthyroidism patients were given methimazole at a starting dose of 30 mg daily, whereas ophthalmopathy patients were given high-dose intravenous methylprednisolone. According to the paper, TCR Vbeta CDR3 sequencing was carried out on 135 peripheral blood samples, which came from 40 to 45 ophthalmopathy, around 75 hyperthyroidism and roughly 17 progressor patients.

The TCR beta CDR3 regions were amplified from RNA transcripts. The TCR CDR3 was subjected to a first round of RT-PCR using the HTBI primer set and the Qiagen OneStep RT-PCR kit. Libraries were constructed in a second round of multiplex PCR, after which size selection and purification were carried out. Sequencing of the libraries was done on an Illumina HiSeq2000 using paired-end 100 bp reads. Under the source paper's analysis protocol: SOAPnuke was used to process the raw data, removing reads that contained adapters or uncalled bases, had a mean Phred below 15, or lacked an exact match to the constant primer or identifier. High-quality paired reads were merged with COPE v1.2.5, and unique nucleotide sequences were defined as clonotypes. MiTCR v1.1 was used to align the clonotypes against IMGT TRBV, TRBD and TRBJ reference segments. Analysis was restricted to V-J combinations with a frequency above 0.0001, which covered 99% to 99.2% of repertoires. The TCS score was defined as F50 (clonal expansion) divided by E x V (chaos), with BLOSUM62-based TCRdist calculated between CDR3 peptides within each V-J. Welch's t-statistics and random forest reduced roughly 500 V-J features to fewer than 15, which were used in a naive Bayes classifier (R e1071). The Morisita-Horn index was used to measure how similar the thyroid and blood repertoires were. The public reads were reprocessed in TCRdb via fastp at Q25 and MiXCR, keeping in-frame beta chains. Each entry is one CDR3 protein sequence, shown with its most common DNA and genes. TCRdb, not the original authors, processed these V and J calls. Here the sample has roughly 840,000 distinct CDR3 sequences; around 39% occur a single time. About 8.9% of the sample is taken by the ten largest.

Stable Graves' hyperthyroidism was defined as no progression to ophthalmopathy during 18 months of follow-up. Hyperthyroidism patients were newly diagnosed, had a disease duration of under 2 months, and were aged 18 to 65 years. Exclusion was applied to patients with uncontrolled infections, other autoimmune diseases, pregnancy or lactation. Diagnoses relied on clinical symptoms, serum thyroxine and TRAb, thyroid ultrasound and orbital computed tomography. PBMCs were separated from 8 to 10 ml of fresh peripheral blood using Ficoll-Paque density gradient centrifugation. Total RNA was extracted with Trizol reagent, and quality was checked on an Agilent 2100 Bioanalyzer. Results the study describes overall, beyond this receptor: Ophthalmopathy was separated from stable hyperthyroidism by a 13 V-J signature model, with 85% to 90% sensitivity and about 84% specificity obtained in cross-validation and 80%/75% obtained in testing. During validation, the model predicted progression to ophthalmopathy a median of about 6.3 months ahead of onset, with around 71% sensitivity and more than 72% specificity. Most expanded thyroid clonotypes (frequency above 0.001) were also found in blood, which suggests that blood repertoires may mirror thyroid immune responses. Sample size was not statistically predetermined, and blinding of investigators to group allocation was not performed.

Trimming leaves V shorter by 5 bases and J shorter by 7 bases, with the junction holding 13 bases beyond the gene matches. The CDR3 runs 15 amino acids, cysteine and phenylalanine included. Left in the record is the CDR3 DNA by itself, 45 bases read in frame from the first base. Reading the germline V gene gives CDR1 SGHTA and CDR2 FQGNSA. Points on this clonotype: The specificity of this receptor is unknown. The record has no base qualities; no much larger clone is one base away.

The rearranged segments are TRBV7-2 and TRBJ1-1; TRBD1 agrees with 7 junctional bases. This TCR came from a man aged 18 to 29 with Graves' hyperthyroidism. Sample: blood. The CDR3 protein is CASSQDPARQGEAFF. The DNA sequence is given as TGTGCCAGCAGCCAAGATCCCGCGAGACAGGGTGAAGCTTTCTTT.